This T cell receptor beta chain was retrieved from a study of T-cell reconstitution after alpha-beta-depleted transplantation in children. Findings and limits, study-wide: For some patients, TCRbeta diversity was high at day 60 because of recipient T cells and thymic progenitors that survived. Where alpha-beta T cells came from about two months after transplant was reportedly several hundred expanded graft clones. At one year after transplant, newly produced T cells mostly accounted for T-cell counts and diversity.

Using unique molecular identifiers, the investigators prepared the TCRbeta library. Each CDR3 protein gets one entry after TCRdb re-called the PCR reads with MiXCR. The sample holds 500,000 to 750,000 distinct CDR3 sequences; over 10% are singletons and the top ten take roughly 2.3%. Germline V CDR1 and CDR2: SGHDT, YYEEEE. The J segment lost 5 bases and the V segment lost 5 bases, leaving 13 bases of the junction unmatched. The CDR3 is 15 amino acids. Details on this clonotype: As yet, its antigen is unknown.

Specimen: PBMCs, mostly from graft donor cells, collected 360 days after TCRalphabeta/CD19-depleted stem cell transplant. The chain recombines TRBV5-6 with TRBJ2-7; 7 bases fit TRBD2. The clonotype was recovered from a male patient younger than 18 who had a stem cell transplant for acute myeloid leukemia, so the T cells may come from the graft donor. DNA for the CDR3: TGTGCCAGCAGGCCCACCGGGACTACCTTAAACGAGCAGTACTTC. Its protein is CASRPTGTTLNEQYF.